This entry lists 25 T cell receptor beta chains sequenced from one sample in a study of CD8 T cells in ankylosing spondylitis. TCRdb used MiXCR to reprocess the 5' RACE reads, holding one entry per CDR3 protein. In the table there are 250,000 to 350,000 distinct CDR3 sequences, roughly 20% of which are singletons. The sequenced material came from blood, either unsorted or a sorted T cell fraction (not recorded which). These receptor sequences come from a male donor with ankylosing spondylitis or in good health (not recorded which).

In regard to this clonotype: A clone one base away is much larger, so this may be a read error. The chain is built from TRBV20-1 and TRBJ2-3; TRBD2 aligns across 9 bases. The CDR3 runs 14 residues. The germline V gene encodes CDR1 DFQATT and CDR2 SNEGSKA (reference sequence). CDR3 loop: CSARGSGSTDTRYF. The CDR3 bases are TGCAGTGCCAGGGGTAGCGGGAGTACAGATACGCGGTATTTT.

The chain recombines TRBV20-1 with TRBJ2-1; 7 positions agree with TRBD2. Losses at the gene ends were 4 bases for V and 6 bases for J; bases not matched to a gene: 12. CDR3 length: 15 amino acids. In germline, CDR1 is DFQATT, CDR2 SNEGSKA (reference sequence). The CDR3 coding sequence is TGCAGTGCTAAAAGGCTAGCGGACATCGGCAATGAGCAGTTCTTC. Translated, it gives CSAKRLADIGNEQFF.

This clonotype occurred a few times. This sequence joins TRBV27 and TRBJ1-6, with D tentatively TRBD1 (6 bases). Germline V lookup: CDR1 MNHEY, CDR2 SMNVEV (reference sequence). V was clipped by 7 bases and J by 7 bases, with 14 bases between them. CDR3 length equals 14 residues. CDR3 coding DNA: TGTGCCAGCAAAGACAGGTCTAGAAATTCACCCCTCCACTTT. Protein product: CASKDRSRNSPLHF.

This chain links TRBV7-2 with TRBJ1-5; TRBD1 matches 8 bases. This CDR3 has 15 residues. Germline V lookup: CDR1 SGHTA, CDR2 FQGNSA. The V gene end was trimmed by 1 base and the J gene end by 7 bases; junction bases not matched to a gene: 6. CDR3 in DNA: TGTGCCAGCAGCTTAGGTTCAGGGGGCAGGCAGCCCCAGCATTTT. Translation gives CASSLGSGGRQPQHF. Filled out from reference TRBV7-2 and TRBJ1-5, the complete variable domain reads GAGVSQSPSNKVTEKGKDVELRCDPISGHTALYWYRQSLGQGLEFLIYFQGNSAPDKSGLPSDRFSAERTGGSVSTLTIQRTQQEDSAVYLCASSLGSGGRQPQHFGDGTRLSIL.

The gene calls are TRBV12-3 or TRBV12-4 and TRBJ2-1, with 8 bases aligning to TRBD2. This CDR3 comprises 16 residues. V was pared by 3 bases and J by 4 bases, with 8 bases of the junction left unmatched. CDR3 in amino acids: CASSFQLRGDYNEQFF. The DNA of the CDR3 is TGTGCCAGCAGTTTTCAGTTGCGGGGGGATTACAATGAGCAGTTCTTC.

The genes are TRBV6-2 or TRBV6-3 and TRBJ2-2, with 11 bases aligning to TRBD2. This CDR3 has 18 amino acids. The junction had 5 bases not matched to a gene; V was cut back by 0 bases and J by 2 bases. Germline loops: CDR1 MNHEY, CDR2 SVGEGT. Here the CDR3 DNA reads TGTGCCAGCAGTTACTCGACTAGCGGGGCGCAAAACACCGGGGAGCTGTTTTTT. It encodes CASSYSTSGAQNTGELFF.

This clonotype turned up a few times. The rearrangement uses TRBV15 and TRBJ1-1; D is possibly TRBD1 (6 bases). The CDR3 is 13 residues long. Between the trimmed V and J ends, which lost 3 bases and 13 bases, there was a span of 18 bases. CDR1 is LNHNV and CDR2 is YYDKDF in the germline V gene (reference sequence). The CDR3 here is CATSSLSTGTGFF. The CDR3, as DNA: TGTGCCACCAGCAGTCTGTCGACAGGCACGGGTTTCTTT.

This clonotype was recorded at least ten times. The CDR3 DNA follows: TGCAGTGCTATTTCCGTTAACTATGGCTACACCTTC. Translating it yields CSAISVNYGYTF. The chain couples TRBV20-1 to TRBJ1-2, with D uncertain. Per germline, CDR1 DFQATT and CDR2 SNEGSKA (reference sequence). Trimming pared 4 bases from V and 1 base from J, leaving 7 bases between. The CDR3 runs to 12 residues.

This chain uses TRBV5-5 with TRBJ2-7, with 8 bases lining up with TRBD2. Trimming took 4 bases from V and 6 from J; bases not matched to a gene: 9. Germline values: CDR1 SGHKS, CDR2 YYEKEE (reference sequence). The CDR3 contains 14 residues. For the CDR3, the DNA is TGTGCCAGCAGCCCGGGACTAGTCCTCGGCGAGCAGTACGTC. As protein: CASSPGLVLGEQYV.

This clonotype has only one observation. This rearrangement joins TRBV6-2 or TRBV6-3 to TRBJ2-1; 7 bases are a match to TRBD1. Losses at the gene ends were 5 bases for V and 6 bases for J; bases not matched to a gene: 7. Looked up from germline, CDR1 is MNHEY and CDR2 is SVGEGT. The CDR3 runs 14 residues. The chain's CDR3 is CASSIDRVGNEQFF. The CDR3 bases are TGTGCCAGCAGTATAGACAGGGTTGGCAATGAGCAGTTCTTC.

The rearrangement links TRBV20-1 to TRBJ2-2; D is possibly TRBD2 (5 bases). The V gene's germline CDR1 is DFQATT and CDR2 SNEGSKA (reference sequence). This CDR3 comprises 15 residues. V dropped 6 bases and J dropped 5 bases, with 19 bases sitting between them. CDR3: CSASRGLARTGELFF. The CDR3 DNA sequence: TGCAGTGCCAGTCGAGGGCTAGCTAGGACCGGGGAGCTGTTTTTT.

This clonotype was seen a few times. The rearrangement joins TRBV2 to TRBJ1-5, with a tentative D call TRBD1 (6 bases). Germline lookup yields CDR1 SNHLY and CDR2 FYNNEI. V lost 6 bases to trimming and J lost 9 bases, with 12 bases between them. CDR3 length: 12 residues. DNA for the CDR3: TGTGCCAGCAGGGACAGTTTAGGGCCCCAGCATTTT. Protein product: CASRDSLGPQHF.

This chain uses TRBV25-1 with TRBJ1-1; a possible D gene is TRBD1 (5 bases). The CDR3 runs to 13 residues. The V end was cut by 3 bases, the J end by 11 bases, with 16 bases between. Germline-derived CDR1 and CDR2 are MGHDK and SYGVNS. In DNA form, the CDR3 reads TGTGCCAGCAGTGAGGGCGCTCCTTGGGGCGCTTTCTTT. This gives the protein CASSEGAPWGAFF.

This clonotype appeared many times. This chain joins TRBV20-1 and TRBJ1-3; D is undetermined. CDR3 size: 13 residues. The V gene's germline CDR1 is DFQATT and CDR2 SNEGSKA (reference sequence). V lost 4 bases and J 0 bases, leaving 7 bases between the germline ends. The CDR3 loop reads CSAIRNSGNTIYF. CDR3 DNA sequence: TGCAGTGCTATCAGGAACTCTGGAAACACCATATATTTT.

This clonotype was picked up many times. The chain combines TRBV29-1 with TRBJ2-1; TRBD1 agrees at 9 bases. Trimming at V came to 6 bases and at J to 1 base, leaving 4 bases not matched to a gene. In germline, CDR1 is SQVTM, CDR2 ANQGSEA. There are 14 residues in the CDR3. CDR3 residues: CSVRDRASYNEQFF. CDR3 sequence (DNA): TGCAGCGTCCGGGACAGGGCGTCCTACAATGAGCAGTTCTTC.

This clonotype was counted a few times. The chain joins TRBV5-1 to TRBJ2-1, with TRBD1 matching 7 bases. Germline V CDR1 and CDR2: SGHRS, YFSETQ. The CDR3 totals 15 residues. V was pared by 4 bases and J by 5 bases, with 9 bases of the junction left unmatched. DNA of the CDR3: TGCGCCAGCAGCCCCGGACAGAGGGGGCACAATGAGCAGTTCTTC. It encodes CASSPGQRGHNEQFF.

This chain uses TRBV19 with TRBJ2-3; no clear D gene. The V end lost 1 base, the J end lost 4 bases, and 6 bases lay between the germline ends. The CDR3 has 13 residues. Germline assignment: CDR1 LNHDA and CDR2 SQIVND (reference sequence). CDR3 in amino acids: CASSIGVADTQYF. The CDR3 DNA is TGTGCCAGTAGTATAGGGGTGGCAGATACGCAGTATTTT.

The chain carries TRBV18 and TRBJ2-2; a weak D match, TRBD1 (5 bases). This CDR3 has 15 residues. CDR1 and CDR2 (germline): KGHSH, LQKENI. Trimming cost V 3 bases and J 5 bases, with 13 bases left between them. In DNA, the CDR3 is TGTGCCAGCTCACCTTCGAGACAGTCGACCGGGGAGCTGTTTTTT. It encodes CASSPSRQSTGELFF.

This clonotype was counted only a few times. This chain links TRBV20-1 with TRBJ2-5; D is possibly TRBD1 (6 bases). The CDR3 covers 15 residues. From germline, CDR1 is DFQATT and CDR2 SNEGSKA (reference sequence). Trimming took 1 base from V and 5 from J, leaving 17 bases between them. The CDR3 DNA sequence: TGCAGTGCTAGAGTCTATTGGCAGGGGTGGGAGACCCAGTACTTC. Protein product: CSARVYWQGWETQYF.

The rearrangement uses TRBV29-1 and TRBJ2-1, with 7 bases lining up with TRBD2. CDR1 SQVTM and CDR2 ANQGSEA come from the germline V gene. This CDR3 contains 14 residues. V lost 3 bases and J lost 7; bases outside the gene matches: 9. The CDR3 DNA reads as TGCAGCGTTGACGTGGCGGGAGTCGTAAATGAGCAGTTCTTC. This codes for CSVDVAGVVNEQFF.

The genes are TRBV7-2 and TRBJ1-6; D gene ambiguous. This CDR3 has 12 amino acids. The germline V gene encodes CDR1 SGHTA and CDR2 FQGNSA. Trimming left V 3 bases short and J 10 bases short, with 7 bases between. This CDR3 is CASSFPRSPLHF. CDR3 coding DNA: TGTGCCAGCAGCTTTCCCCGATCACCCCTCCACTTT. Supplemented by reference TRBV7-2 and TRBJ1-6, the full variable domain reads GAGVSQSPSNKVTEKGKDVELRCDPISGHTALYWYRQSLGQGLEFLIYFQGNSAPDKSGLPSDRFSAERTGGSVSTLTIQRTQQEDSAVYLCASSFPRSPLHFGNGTRLTVT.

V usage is TRBV29-1 and J usage is TRBJ1-2; no clear D gene. The CDR3 is made up of 12 amino acids. V gave up 5 bases and J gave up 2 bases, with 9 bases separating them. Germline V gene sequence: CDR1 SQVTM, CDR2 ANQGSEA. The CDR3 region is CSVHAENYGYTF. The CDR3 DNA reads TGCAGCGTTCATGCAGAAAACTATGGCTACACCTTC.

This clonotype has more than one count but fewer than ten. This sequence joins TRBV11-2 and TRBJ1-5; weak D call: TRBD1 (6 bases). Trimming shortened V by 4 bases and J by 5 bases, and 9 bases separated the two germline ends. The germline gives CDR1 SGHAT, CDR2 FQNNGV. The CDR3 totals 13 residues. The CDR3 coding sequence is TGTGCCAGCAGCTCAGGGGTCCATCAGCCCCAGCATTTT. This encodes CASSSGVHQPQHF.

This rearrangement joins TRBV6-2 or TRBV6-3 to TRBJ2-2; maybe TRBD2 (5 bases). The CDR3 has 16 amino acids. Germline assignment: CDR1 MNHEY and CDR2 SVGEGT. Trimming pared 7 bases from V and 0 bases from J, leaving 15 bases between. The CDR3 sequence is CASKISGGSNTGELFF. The CDR3 bases are TGTGCCAGCAAGATCAGCGGCGGATCGAACACCGGGGAGCTGTTTTTT.

This clonotype was seen at least ten times. The J gene is TRBJ2-3, the V gene TRBV5-1, with D perhaps TRBD1 (5 bases). V gave up 4 bases and J gave up 6 bases, with 27 bases separating them. The CDR3 runs 18 residues. Germline V gene lookup returns CDR1 SGHRS and CDR2 YFSETQ. The CDR3 here is CASSQVSGPLRASDTQYF. The CDR3, as DNA: TGCGCCAGCAGCCAGGTATCAGGGCCCCTTAGGGCTTCGGATACGCAGTATTTT.